Given below is one TCR beta chain in context. What it binds is unknown. This specimen comes from a study of shared clonotypes between healthy human individuals. General observations from the study: Depth was large, yet rarefaction showed that sorted-subset sequencing was incomplete. Naive subsets generally had larger estimated richness than memory subsets. The generation probabilities recorded for non-shared clonotypes fell below those of clonotypes shared by all four donors.

Generated by immunoSEQ multiplex PCR, the TCRdb table keeps only in-frame clones and is missing some. This sample has 600,000 to 750,000 clones, with around 77% found just once. This CDR3 contains 15 residues. Deletions cut 5 bases from V and 12 bases from J, with 23 bases between. CDR1 and CDR2 (germline): MDHEN, SYDVKM. The V call is TRBV28, the J call TRBJ2-1; D may be TRBD1 or TRBD2 (6 bases each). The sample was memory CD4+ T cells sorted from blood. This sample's subset: CD45RA-negative fraction. The receptor was isolated from a woman younger than 45 in good health. CDR3 sequence reads: CASSKGADFWGAQFF. The CDR3 bases are TGTGCCAGCAGTAAAGGGGCGGATTTTTGGGGGGCGCAGTTCTTC.